The T cell receptor beta chain under discussion was sequenced for a study of CD4 T cells in relation to SARS-CoV-2 and coronaviruses. The CDR3 contains 16 residues. The V gene lost 1 base and the J gene lost 2 bases, with 14 bases spanning the gap. Germline V gives CDR1 LGHNA, CDR2 YNFKEQ. Study conclusions and caveats: About 65% of donors had memory CD4+ clonotypes crossrecognizing SARS-CoV-2 and common cold coronavirus spike. No donor gave both pre-pandemic and post-infection samples.

Only in-frame clones appear in the TCRdb table, and some are missing; sequencing was by immunoSEQ multiplex PCR. Altogether roughly 25,000 clones are present, around three quarters being singletons, with the ten largest covering roughly 13%. The unexposed donors gave CD4+ T cells in about 2011-2019, prior to COVID-19. CD4+ T cells were isolated from the cells after about ten days of culture. Unexposed-donor CD4+ T cells were probed with SARS-CoV-2 S/N and four cold-coronavirus spikes, cells permitting. This clone was counted a few times. Its cognate antigen is unknown. The receptor was derived from a human donor in good health. The material sequenced was CD4+ T cells from PBMCs, cultured in vitro. The chain employs TRBV4-2 and TRBJ1-1, with a tentative D call TRBD1 (6 bases). CDR3 nucleotides: TGTGCCAGCAGCCAAGCACAGGGATACCTCAACACTGAAGCTTTCTTT. Its protein is CASSQAQGYLNTEAFF.